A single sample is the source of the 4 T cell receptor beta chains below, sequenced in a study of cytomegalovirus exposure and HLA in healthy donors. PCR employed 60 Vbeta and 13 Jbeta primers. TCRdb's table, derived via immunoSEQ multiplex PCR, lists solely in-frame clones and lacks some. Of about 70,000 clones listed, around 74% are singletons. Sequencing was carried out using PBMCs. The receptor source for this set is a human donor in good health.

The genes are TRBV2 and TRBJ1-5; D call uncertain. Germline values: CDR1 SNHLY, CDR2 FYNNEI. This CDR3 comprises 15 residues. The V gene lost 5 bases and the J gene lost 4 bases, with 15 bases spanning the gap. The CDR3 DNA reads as TGTGCCAGCAGTACGAGCGCAACCTATAATCAGCCCCAGCATTTT. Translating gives CASSTSATYNQPQHF.

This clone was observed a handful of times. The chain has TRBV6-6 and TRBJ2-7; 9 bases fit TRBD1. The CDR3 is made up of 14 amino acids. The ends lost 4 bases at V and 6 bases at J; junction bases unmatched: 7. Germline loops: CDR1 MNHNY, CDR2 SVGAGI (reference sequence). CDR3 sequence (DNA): TGTGCCAGCAGTTCTCGACAGGGGGAGACCGAGCAGTACTTC. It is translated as CASSSRQGETEQYF.

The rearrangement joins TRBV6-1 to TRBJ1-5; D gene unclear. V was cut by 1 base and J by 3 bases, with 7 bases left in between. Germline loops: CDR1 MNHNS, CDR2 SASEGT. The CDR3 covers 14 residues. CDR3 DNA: TGTGCCAGCAGTGAAGTGAGTTTCAATCAGCCCCAGCATTTT. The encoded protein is CASSEVSFNQPQHF.

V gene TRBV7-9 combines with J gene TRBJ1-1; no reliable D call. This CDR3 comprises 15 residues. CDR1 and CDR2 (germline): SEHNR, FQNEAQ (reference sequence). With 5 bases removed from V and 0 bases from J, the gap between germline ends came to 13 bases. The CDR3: CASSQTSSMNTEAFF. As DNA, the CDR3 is TGTGCCAGCAGCCAAACATCCTCCATGAACACTGAAGCTTTCTTT.